The rows below give T cell receptor beta chains drawn from one sample of a study of blood T cell repertoires in COVID-19. Some clones are missing from TCRdb's copy, which holds only in-frame ones; the method was immunoSEQ multiplex PCR. The sample consists of around 220,000 clones, about 90% of them appearing once. Input material: peripheral blood. Receptors were obtained from a man aged 35 to 55 with active or convalescent COVID-19. CDR3s include the opening cysteine and the closing phenylalanine or tryptophan. A D gene is named only where the DNA matches it firmly. Clone sizes are given selectively: once, few, many, or a class where the clone is expanded.

v_call: TRBV19
d_call: .
j_call: TRBJ1-6
cdr3_length: 14
clone_size: .
cdr3_aa: CASSTGTLNSPLHF
cdr3_nt: TGTGCCAGTAGTACCGGGACACTCAATTCACCCCTCCACTTT

v_call: TRBV10-1
d_call: TRBD1
j_call: TRBJ2-7
cdr3_length: 16
clone_size: once
cdr3_aa: CASSEFDRGSGYEQYF
cdr3_nt: TGCGCCAGCAGTGAATTCGACAGGGGGTCTGGTTACGAGCAGTACTTC

v_call: TRBV27
d_call: TRBD1
j_call: TRBJ2-1
cdr3_length: 15
clone_size: .
cdr3_aa: CASTIPGQGVNEQFF
cdr3_nt: TGTGCCAGCACAATTCCGGGACAGGGGGTTAATGAGCAGTTCTTC

v_call: TRBV28
d_call: TRBD1
j_call: TRBJ1-2
cdr3_length: 16
clone_size: .
cdr3_aa: CASSSPSGTGSSGYTF
cdr3_nt: TGTGCCAGCAGTTCCCCCTCCGGGACAGGGTCGAGTGGCTACACCTTC

v_call: TRBV5-1
d_call: .
j_call: TRBJ2-1
cdr3_length: 14
clone_size: .
cdr3_aa: CASRGDWQDNEQFF
cdr3_nt: TGCGCCAGCAGGGGGGACTGGCAAGACAATGAGCAGTTCTTC

v_call: TRBV4-1
d_call: .
j_call: TRBJ2-3
cdr3_length: 11
clone_size: .
cdr3_aa: CASSRGDTQYF
cdr3_nt: TGCGCCAGCAGCCGCGGAGATACGCAGTATTTT

v_call: TRBV10-2
d_call: TRBD1
j_call: TRBJ2-2
cdr3_length: 17
clone_size: .
cdr3_aa: CASRVTIPGQHTGELFF
cdr3_nt: TGCGCCAGCAGAGTCACTATTCCGGGACAGCACACCGGGGAGCTGTTTTTT

v_call: TRBV4-1
d_call: TRBD2
j_call: TRBJ2-3
cdr3_length: 16
clone_size: .
cdr3_aa: CASSQGGGRFTDTQYF
cdr3_nt: TGCGCCAGCAGCCAAGGAGGCGGGAGGTTCACAGATACGCAGTATTTT

v_call: TRBV7-9
d_call: .
j_call: TRBJ1-5
cdr3_length: 14
clone_size: .
cdr3_aa: CASSPVAGNQPQHF
cdr3_nt: TGTGCCAGCAGCCCGGTGGCCGGGAATCAGCCCCAGCATTTT

v_call: TRBV7-9
d_call: TRBD1
j_call: TRBJ2-5
cdr3_length: 17
clone_size: .
cdr3_aa: CASSLAPDRDIKETQYF
cdr3_nt: TGTGCCAGCAGCTTAGCGCCTGACAGGGACATCAAGGAGACCCAGTACTTC

v_call: TRBV5-1
d_call: .
j_call: TRBJ1-2
cdr3_length: 15
clone_size: .
cdr3_aa: CASSPEEPRGYGYTF
cdr3_nt: TGCGCCAGCAGCCCCGAGGAACCAAGGGGGTATGGCTACACCTTC

v_call: TRBV5-6
d_call: .
j_call: TRBJ2-3
cdr3_length: 13
clone_size: .
cdr3_aa: CASTRDRTDTQYF
cdr3_nt: TGTGCCAGTACTCGGGATCGCACAGATACGCAGTATTTT

v_call: TRBV25-1
d_call: .
j_call: TRBJ1-2
cdr3_length: 17
clone_size: .
cdr3_aa: CASQSRGYNNLFSGYTF
cdr3_nt: TGTGCCAGCCAGTCCCGAGGATACAATAATCTTTTTAGTGGCTACACCTTC

v_call: TRBV5-1
d_call: .
j_call: TRBJ1-1
cdr3_length: 15
clone_size: .
cdr3_aa: CASSLVGQGSTEAFF
cdr3_nt: TGCGCCAGCAGCTTGGTAGGCCAGGGGAGCACTGAAGCTTTCTTT

v_call: TRBV6-5
d_call: TRBD2
j_call: TRBJ2-2
cdr3_length: 14
clone_size: few
cdr3_aa: CASRIAGGSGELFF
cdr3_nt: TGTGCCAGCCGGATAGCGGGAGGATCCGGGGAGCTGTTTTTT

v_call: TRBV5-1
d_call: TRBD1
j_call: TRBJ2-5
cdr3_length: 14
clone_size: .
cdr3_aa: CASSSGTGRETQYF
cdr3_nt: TGCGCCAGCAGCTCCGGGACAGGGCGGGAGACCCAGTACTTC

v_call: TRBV6-5
d_call: .
j_call: TRBJ1-2
cdr3_length: 15
clone_size: .
cdr3_aa: CASSPYQKGPGGYTF
cdr3_nt: TGTGCCAGCAGCCCCTACCAAAAGGGGCCCGGAGGCTACACCTTC

v_call: TRBV6-5
d_call: .
j_call: TRBJ1-6
cdr3_length: 16
clone_size: .
cdr3_aa: CASSYERSSYNSPLHF
cdr3_nt: TGTGCCAGCAGTTATGAAAGGAGCTCCTATAATTCACCCCTCCACTTT

v_call: TRBV9
d_call: TRBD2
j_call: TRBJ2-3
cdr3_length: 13
clone_size: .
cdr3_aa: CASSGLATDTQYF
cdr3_nt: TGTGCCAGCAGCGGACTAGCCACAGATACGCAGTATTTT

v_call: TRBV7-6
d_call: .
j_call: TRBJ2-2
cdr3_length: 13
clone_size: .
cdr3_aa: CASSPTGNGELFF
cdr3_nt: TGTGCCAGCAGTCCGACGGGGAACGGGGAGCTGTTTTTT

v_call: TRBV7-9
d_call: .
j_call: TRBJ1-1
cdr3_length: 16
clone_size: .
cdr3_aa: CASSLEWSDGNTEAFF
cdr3_nt: TGTGCCAGCAGCTTAGAATGGTCAGATGGGAACACTGAAGCTTTCTTT

v_call: TRBV11-2
d_call: TRBD1
j_call: TRBJ1-6
cdr3_length: 12
clone_size: .
cdr3_aa: CASSLTGSPLHF
cdr3_nt: TGTGCCAGCAGCTTGACAGGGTCCCCCCTCCACTTT

v_call: TRBV9
d_call: TRBD2
j_call: TRBJ2-1
cdr3_length: 16
clone_size: .
cdr3_aa: CASSVGGLAGGNEQFF
cdr3_nt: TGTGCCAGCAGCGTAGGTGGTCTAGCGGGGGGCAATGAGCAGTTCTTC

v_call: TRBV6-5
d_call: .
j_call: TRBJ1-2
cdr3_length: 15
clone_size: .
cdr3_aa: CASSSPSGRPYGYTF
cdr3_nt: TGTGCCAGCAGTTCCCCCTCAGGGAGGCCCTATGGCTACACCTTC

v_call: TRBV5-1
d_call: TRBD1
j_call: TRBJ1-2
cdr3_length: 16
clone_size: .
cdr3_aa: CASSGWTGGNYYGYTF
cdr3_nt: TGCGCCAGCAGCGGATGGACAGGGGGAAATTACTATGGCTACACCTTC

v_call: TRBV7-2
d_call: .
j_call: TRBJ2-6
cdr3_length: 17
clone_size: .
cdr3_aa: CASRETWRLSGANVLTF
cdr3_nt: TGTGCCAGCAGAGAGACCTGGAGACTCTCTGGGGCCAACGTCCTGACTTTC

v_call: TRBV6-6
d_call: .
j_call: TRBJ1-4
cdr3_length: 15
clone_size: .
cdr3_aa: CASSYSGKGGEKLFF
cdr3_nt: TGTGCCAGCAGTTACTCGGGGAAAGGAGGGGAAAAACTGTTTTTT

v_call: TRBV27
d_call: .
j_call: TRBJ2-1
cdr3_length: 12
clone_size: .
cdr3_aa: CASSFGLYEQFF
cdr3_nt: TGTGCCAGCAGTTTCGGTCTTTATGAGCAGTTCTTC

v_call: TRBV18
d_call: TRBD1
j_call: TRBJ1-5
cdr3_length: 15
clone_size: .
cdr3_aa: CASSGDRGQVQPQHF
cdr3_nt: TGTGCCAGCTCAGGAGACAGGGGGCAGGTTCAGCCCCAGCATTTT

v_call: TRBV10-1
d_call: .
j_call: TRBJ1-5
cdr3_length: 13
clone_size: .
cdr3_aa: CASSDRGNQPQHF
cdr3_nt: TGCGCCAGCAGTGACAGGGGTAATCAGCCCCAGCATTTT

v_call: TRBV5-1
d_call: TRBD2
j_call: TRBJ2-1
cdr3_length: 16
clone_size: .
cdr3_aa: CASSPGQREAYNEQFF
cdr3_nt: TGCGCCAGCAGCCCCGGCCAGCGGGAGGCCTACAATGAGCAGTTCTTC

v_call: TRBV27
d_call: TRBD2
j_call: TRBJ2-3
cdr3_length: 16
clone_size: .
cdr3_aa: CATSGLAGSSTDTQYF
cdr3_nt: TGTGCCACCTCGGGACTAGCGGGGAGTAGCACAGATACGCAGTATTTT

v_call: TRBV24-1
d_call: TRBD1
j_call: TRBJ2-3
cdr3_length: 14
clone_size: once
cdr3_aa: CATSDWTGGGTQYF
cdr3_nt: TGTGCCACCAGTGATTGGACAGGGGGAGGAACGCAGTATTTT

v_call: TRBV27
d_call: .
j_call: TRBJ1-2
cdr3_length: 13
clone_size: .
cdr3_aa: CASSLGLNYGYTF
cdr3_nt: TGTGCCAGCAGTTTAGGACTTAACTATGGCTACACCTTC

v_call: TRBV6-2/TRBV6-3
d_call: .
j_call: TRBJ1-1
cdr3_length: 16
clone_size: once
cdr3_aa: CASSPPSYHMNTEAFF
cdr3_nt: TGTGCCAGCAGCCCTCCTTCCTACCATATGAACACTGAAGCTTTCTTT

v_call: TRBV12-5
d_call: .
j_call: TRBJ2-4
cdr3_length: 19
clone_size: .
cdr3_aa: CASGSQRGIQGRAKNIQYF
cdr3_nt: TGTGCTAGTGGTTCACAAAGGGGAATACAGGGAAGAGCCAAAAACATTCAGTACTTC

v_call: TRBV29-1
d_call: TRBD1
j_call: TRBJ1-2
cdr3_length: 12
clone_size: .
cdr3_aa: CSVTRQGAGYTF
cdr3_nt: TGCAGCGTTACCCGACAGGGGGCGGGCTACACCTTC

v_call: TRBV11-3
d_call: TRBD1
j_call: TRBJ1-2
cdr3_length: 14
clone_size: .
cdr3_aa: CASSLRTGGYGYTF
cdr3_nt: TGTGCCAGCAGCTTAAGGACAGGGGGCTATGGCTACACCTTC

v_call: TRBV3-1/TRBV3-2
d_call: TRBD1
j_call: TRBJ2-7
cdr3_length: 14
clone_size: medium-sized
cdr3_aa: CASSQGYRGDEQYF
cdr3_nt: TGTGCCAGCAGCCAAGGGTACAGGGGGGACGAGCAGTACTTC

v_call: TRBV7-9
d_call: TRBD1
j_call: TRBJ1-3
cdr3_length: 14
clone_size: .
cdr3_aa: CASSLQGAVDTIYF
cdr3_nt: TGTGCCAGCAGCCTTCAGGGGGCGGTTGACACCATATATTTT

v_call: TRBV28
d_call: .
j_call: TRBJ1-3
cdr3_length: 15
clone_size: .
cdr3_aa: CASSLRILGGNTIYF
cdr3_nt: TGTGCCAGCAGTTTGAGGATCCTTGGGGGAAACACCATATATTTT

v_call: TRBV18
d_call: TRBD1
j_call: TRBJ1-3
cdr3_length: 15
clone_size: .
cdr3_aa: CASSPQGASGNTIYF
cdr3_nt: TGTGCCAGCTCACCGCAGGGGGCTTCTGGAAACACCATATATTTT